This T cell receptor beta chain is drawn from a study of blood T cell repertoires in COVID-19. Study-level background: Some COVID-19 samples were acute and others convalescent; all came from the United States, Italy and Spain. T cells, B-cell-depleted T cells, or PBMCs supplied cDNA or gDNA.

Germline values: CDR1 SGHTA, CDR2 FQGNSA. The length of the CDR3 is 16 residues. Trimming pared 1 base from V and 5 bases from J, leaving 17 bases between. Authors' processing steps: By means of reference gene primer amplification, nucleated cell counts were estimated. Assay used: immunoSEQ multiplex PCR; TCRdb lists only in-frame clones, some missing. That table gives V, J and clone size, and the DNA gave D and trimming. The table lists about 98,000 clones, 82% of them singletons. The sequenced sample consisted of peripheral blood. The genes are TRBV7-2 and TRBJ2-5; a weak D match, TRBD2 (6 bases). This TCR derives from an older man with active or convalescent COVID-19. The CDR3 loop is CASSLGKTSSQETQYF. The CDR3 nucleotides read TGTGCCAGCAGCTTAGGCAAGACTAGTTCTCAGGAGACCCAGTACTTC.